What follows are 8 T cell receptor delta chains derived from one specimen sequenced in a study of gamma-delta chains in newborns, infants, children. TCRdb re-called clones from the reads using CATT. The sample contains 6,400 or so delta-chain clones, 0.65% to 0.8% of which appear only once. Sample: blood. Receptors originate from a child who was a newborn, infant or young child, either healthy, febrile or measles-vaccinated (not recorded which).

This clone rates as medium-sized. The sample carries other DNA sequences with the same CDR3. The chain uses TRDV2 and TRDJ3; 10 bases match TRDD3. V shed 2 bases, J shed 0 bases, and the junction held 6 bases outside the gene matches. Germline V gene data show CDR1 as GEAIGNYY and CDR2 as EKD. The CDR3 runs to 19 residues. CDR3 bases: TGTGCCTGTGACATCTTGGGGGATACTAGCTCCTGGGACACCCGACAGATGTTTTTC. Protein: CACDILGDTSSWDTRQMFF.

Comments on this clone: The protein given by TCRdb reflects a much larger clone and differs at residue 15 from this DNA's translation, likely from a read error; the protein shown is the DNA's translation. This chain uses TRDV2 with TRDJ3; 11 nucleotides line up with TRDD3. CDR3 length: 18 residues. Germline V gene lookup returns CDR1 GEAIGNYY and CDR2 EKD. CDR3 nucleotide sequence: TGTGCCTGTGACATACTGGGGGATAGCTCCTGGGACACCCGACGGATGTTTTTC. Its translation is CACDILGDSSWDTRRMFF.

Points on this clone: Mismatch with germline at one junction end may stem from a read error. The chain employs TRDV2 and TRDJ3; TRDD3 matches at 11 bases. Per the germline V gene, CDR1 is GEAIGNYY and CDR2 is EKD. The CDR3 is 19 amino acids. CDR3 in amino acids: CARDSVLGDKPWDTRQMFF. As DNA, the CDR3 is TGTGCCCGTGACTCCGTACTGGGGGATAAACCATGGGACACCCGACAGATGTTTTTC.

Concerning this clone: The protein given by TCRdb reflects a much larger clone and differs at residue 5 from this DNA's translation, likely from a read error; the protein shown is the DNA's translation. Other DNA sequences from this sample encode an identical CDR3 as well. The chain uses TRDV2 and TRDJ2; 12 positions agree with TRDD3. This CDR3 has 16 residues. Germline V gives CDR1 GEAIGNYY, CDR2 EKD. Losses at the gene ends were 3 bases for V and 3 bases for J; bases not matched to a gene: 4. As DNA, the CDR3 is TGTGCCTGTGACGCACTGGGGGATACTCTGACAGCACAACTCTTCTTT. Translation gives CACDALGDTLTAQLFF.

This clone was observed a handful of times. The protein TCRdb gives is from a much larger clone and does not agree with this DNA's translation at residue 4, likely a read error; the protein shown here comes from the DNA. V is TRDV2 and J is TRDJ3; TRDD3 aligns across 9 bases. Per germline, CDR1 GEAIGNYY and CDR2 EKD. The V and J ends lost 5 bases and 1 base, in that order; junction bases with no gene match: 8. The CDR3 spans 18 residues. The DNA for the CDR3 is TGTGCCTGTGGCCCCTGGGGGATCGGGTCCTGGGACACCCGACAGATGTTTTTC. It translates to CACGPWGIGSWDTRQMFF.

Points on this clone: A much larger clone lies a single base off, so this may be a read error. The rearrangement uses TRDV2 and TRDJ2, with 12 bases aligning to TRDD3. V lost 2 bases to trimming and J lost 7 bases; unmatched junction nucleotides: 4. Germline-derived CDR1 and CDR2 are GEAIGNYY and EKD. This CDR3 region has 15 residues. The CDR3 sequence is CACDKLGDTLAQLFF. The CDR3 DNA reads as TGTGCCTGTGACAAGCTGGGGGATACGCTAGCACAACTCTTCTTT.

Turning to this clone: This DNA translates differently at residue 11 from the TCRdb protein, which is that of a much larger clone; a read error is likely, and the protein shown is the DNA's own translation. The chain links TRDV2 to TRDJ3, with no clear D. The CDR3 has 18 residues. The germline CDR1 and CDR2 sequences are GEAIGNYY and EKD. Trimming took 0 bases from V and 5 from J, leaving 16 bases between them. CDR3 sequence: CACDTGTTHSRDTRQMFF. The CDR3 bases are TGTGCCTGTGACACCGGCACAACCCATTCCCGGGACACCCGACAGATGTTTTTC.

In the case of this clone: A far larger clone is a single base away, which makes a read error likely. In the same sample, other DNA sequences code for this CDR3. The gene calls are TRDV2 and TRDJ2; TRDD3 matches at 7 bases. The CDR3 contains 15 residues. CDR1 is GEAIGNYY and CDR2 is EKD in the germline V gene. CDR3 residues: CACERGMPLTAQLFF. For the CDR3, the DNA is TGTGCCTGTGAGCGGGGGATGCCTTTGACAGCACAACTCTTCTTC.